This section outlines one T cell receptor (beta chain) sequence together with its context. This clonotype occurred a few times. It lacks a known antigen. The sample holds no much larger clone one base away, and base qualities are not on file. These data belong to a study of blood T cells in healthy people across ages (dated by TCRdb to between 2015 and 2017). General notes on the study: In model experiments, template switching captured about one uniquely barcoded TCR beta cDNA molecule for every two T cells. Donors were grouped into four age groups: young (average 16 years), middle-aged (roughly 37), aged (around 60) and long-lived (just over 80). The study measured age-related changes in TCR beta repertoire diversity using deep sequencing normalized with unique cDNA molecular identifiers. Using the same blood draw, the study looked at two additional independent replicas of 1 million unique cDNA reads for two donors, one aged 18 to 30 and the other aged 80 or older. Overall study results and their limits: The long-lived group showed more naive CD4+ T cells, fewer expanded clones and increased TCR diversity than the aged group, suggesting age selection. Donor CMV infection status was unknown, potentially confounding age-related changes in expanded clonotypes. Estimates of total diversity based on one million sequenced T cells were considered lower bounds and underestimates. Because profiling used bulk unsorted PBMCs, naive and antigen-experienced compartments could not be compared conclusively. Observed TCR beta diversity correlated strongly with the percentage of naive T cells measured by flow cytometry. As age increased, observed TCR beta diversity per million T cells dropped in a roughly linear way, and a significant reduction was already evident by age around 41.

V and J are trimmed by 5 bases and 3 bases, and the gene matches miss 3 bases of the junction. The germline V gene (reference sequence) provides CDR1 MNHEY and CDR2 SMNVEV. The CDR3, from cysteine to phenylalanine, totals 14 residues. Only CDR3 DNA is held: 42 bases, read in frame from base 1. Libraries were made using 5' RACE. Instrument used: Illumina HiSeq 2500. A second PCR of roughly 7 to 12 cycles was run with a J-beta primer mix and a sample-barcoded 5' primer. A template-switch 5' adaptor carrying 12 random nucleotides introduced a unique molecular identifier onto each TCR beta cDNA molecule. Each sample yielded at least 3 million CDR3-containing paired-end reads. First-strand cDNA synthesis was performed from all RNA using the Mint cDNA synthesis kit, with priming by a TRBC-specific oligonucleotide. Following uracil-DNA glycosylase treatment, all cDNA underwent a first 18-cycle PCR with the universal primers M1SS and BC2_uni_R. The authors' pipeline ran thus. For normalization, 1 million high-quality reads, each with a distinct molecular identifier, were randomly selected from each sample. Instead of being binned into consensus sequences, reads that shared molecular identifiers were thrown out. MiTCR, set to a Q25 quality threshold and the strictest error-elimination algorithm, was used for CDR3 identification, clonotype clustering and error correction. A nonparametric unseen species model using Euler transformation provided a lower-bound estimate of total TCR beta diversity. The public reads were reprocessed in TCRdb via fastp at Q25 and MiXCR, keeping in-frame beta chains. Rows are combined by CDR3 protein, so each entry shows the most common genes and DNA. TCRdb's processing, not the authors' own work, is the source of the V and J calls. The sample table holds around 700,000 distinct CDR3 sequences, of which 25% were seen once. The ten largest clones capture 9% to 9.5% of the sample.

The donors were roughly 38 Caucasian individuals from Russia, aged roughly 6 to 100 years, who were systemically healthy. Each donor gave about 11 milliliters of peripheral blood, drawn into EDTA-treated Vacutainer tubes. Ficoll-Paque density-gradient centrifugation was used to isolate PBMCs, with at least 7 million per sample. Total RNA, at least 5 micrograms per sample, was extracted from PBMCs with Trizol reagent. For every donor, an aliquot of PBMCs went through flow cytometry to measure the percentages of naive CD45RAhigh/CD27high T cells. This sample was also put to use in a study of T cells of mothers and their children. As the second study states: Donors were nine systemically healthy Caucasian individuals: three mothers and their six children. cDNA synthesis consumed the entire amount of extracted RNA, loaded at approximately 1.4 ug RNA in each 15 ul reaction. In the second PCR, sample barcodes and 2-4 random nucleotides were introduced via the M1S primer. Each mother yielded over 10 million TCR beta CDR3 reads and each child 2.5 million to 3.5 million reads. TCR recombination output is similarly shaped by thymic selection in related and unrelated pairs, with a minor effect exerted by inherited differences. Normalized repertoire overlap was always slightly but never significantly higher in related than unrelated mother-child pairs. With a sensitivity of 90 to 100 clones per million clonotypes, no persistent microchimeric T cell clones were detected. The study used deep NGS to compare TCR beta repertoires of mothers and children, seeking features distinguishing related mother-child pairs from unrelated individuals. On average, the children were 11 +/- 4 years old, while the mothers were about 37 +/- 4 years old. After adapter ligation with NEBNext reagents, the libraries were sequenced on Illumina HiSeq 2000 with 100+100 nt paired-end reads. To prevent cross-contamination, the mother and child libraries were prepared one month apart and sequenced in separate runs. Each donor had between about 450,000 and 2,200,000 distinct TCR beta clonotypes identified. Naive TCR beta clonotypes were estimated from low-frequency clonotypes matched to each donor's FACS-determined naive share, without sorting.

The receptor chain draws on TRBV27 and TRBJ2-5, with 10 bases matching TRBD1. The source of this sequence is a boy younger than 18 in good health. The sequencing sample was made of blood. The DNA is TGTGCCAGCAGTGAGGGACAGGGGAAAGAGACCCAGTACTTC. Its coded protein is CASSEGQGKETQYF.